The source of this T cell receptor beta chain is a study of OX40 agonist ivuxolimab in advanced cancers. Regarding this clone: Its antigen is unidentified.

Here immunoSEQ multiplex PCR was the method, and the copy in TCRdb shows in-frame clones only, minus some. The profile shows tens of thousands of clones, around nine tenths of them singletons. Overall study results and limits: Clonal expansion from baseline to week 6 occurred in both CD4+ and CD8+ T cells. On average, a greater number of expanded clones characterised CD8+ T cells relative to CD4+.

The sample was CD4+ or CD8+ T cells sorted from blood, taken in a trial of the OX40 agonist ivuxolimab. This sequence originates from an adult with an advanced solid tumor such as melanoma, head and neck, liver or kidney cancer.

CDR3 residues: CASSWAGWYNEQFF. CDR3 DNA sequence: TGTGCCAGCAGTTGGGCAGGGTGGTACAATGAGCAGTTCTTC. This chain joins TRBV27 and TRBJ2-1; D may be TRBD1 (5 bases). Germline CDR1 MNHEY, CDR2 SMNVEV (reference sequence). The CDR3 loop spans 14 amino acids. Trimming removed 4 bases at V and 4 bases at J, with 11 bases between.